Below, one T cell receptor beta chain is given with its context. Its specificity is not known. It may be a read error: a sequence one base away is much more abundant. The V gene end was trimmed by 7 bases and the J gene end by 5 bases; junction bases not matched to a gene: 8. Per the germline V gene, CDR1 is MNHNS and CDR2 is SASEGT. The CDR3 spans 14 residues. This specimen comes from a study of tumor-infiltrating lymphocytes in primary liver carcinoma. Study information: Patients underwent resection of primary liver carcinoma. Each sample had roughly 3.5 to 7.5 million productive TCRbeta reads regardless of tissue type.

Study-level findings and limits: Since the samples were bulk and unsorted, the CD4+ and CD8+ repertoires were not compared.

A primer matching the constant region was used to make TCR beta cDNA from approximately 0.55 ug of total RNA. Slightly modified ARM-PCR served as the procedure for the TCR beta libraries. These libraries came from three rounds of nested multiplex PCR. TRBV1-TRBV30 forward primers paired with a C-beta reverse primer were used in the first two PCR rounds, which ran about 11 cycles each. TCRdb recomputed calls from the multiplex PCR reads with MiXCR, one row per CDR3 protein. The data show 330,000 or so distinct CDR3 sequences, with almost 65% seen just once and 5.5% to 8% held by the top ten. Unsorted whole blood supplied the RNA, and germline DNA was extracted too.

The sequence came from a middle-aged man with primary liver carcinoma and hepatitis B virus infection. The chain recombines TRBV6-1 with TRBJ1-5, with TRBD1 matching 7 bases. The sample consisted of peripheral blood. The CDR3 DNA reads as TGTGCCAGCAAACTGACAGGGCTCGATCAGCCCCAGCATTTT. Residues: CASKLTGLDQPQHF.